This TCR beta chain was profiled in a study of T cells in Graves' hyperthyroidism and ophthalmopathy. Study conclusions and caveats: Blood shared most expanded thyroid clonotypes above 0.001.

This clonotype was counted at least ten times. As yet, its antigen is unknown. RNA transcripts provided the source from which TCR beta CDR3 regions were amplified. The HTBI primer set drove a first-round RT-PCR of the TCR CDR3. MiXCR, applied by TCRdb to the multiplex PCR reads, yields one record per CDR3 protein. The repertoire consists of fewer than 750,000 distinct CDR3 sequences, with roughly 15% occurring once and the leading ten covering about 12%. The CDR3 covers 13 residues. The V and J ends lost 4 bases and 6 bases, in that order; junction bases with no gene match: 1. Sequenced material: blood. The clonotype originates from a woman between 50 and 59 years old with Graves' ophthalmopathy. V usage is TRBV12-3 or TRBV12-4 and J usage is TRBJ2-7, with 12 bases identical to TRBD2. The CDR3 loop is CASSSSGRGEQYF. CDR3 DNA: TGTGCCAGCAGTTCTAGCGGGAGGGGCGAGCAGTACTTC.